One and the same sample provided the 17 T cell receptor beta chains below, sequenced in a study of blood T cell repertoires in COVID-19. The protocol was immunoSEQ multiplex PCR, while the TCRdb copy is restricted to in-frame clones and leaves out a portion. The data contain tens of thousands of clones, about 86% of them singletons. The material sequenced was peripheral blood. These receptors were collected from a man in his forties or fifties with active COVID-19.

The rearrangement joins TRBV5-1 to TRBJ2-2; 7 bases line up with TRBD1. From germline, CDR1 is SGHRS and CDR2 YFSETQ. This CDR3 is 12 amino acids long. V shed 4 bases and J 9 bases; nucleotides not matched to a gene: 3. DNA of the CDR3: TGCGCCAGCAGCCGACAGGGCCGGGAGCTGTTTTTT. Translating gives CASSRQGRELFF.

The rearrangement links TRBV24-1 to TRBJ1-5; 8 positions match TRBD1. The V and J ends lost 4 bases and 7 bases, in that order; junction bases with no gene match: 2. The CDR3 has 13 residues. CDR1 and CDR2 (germline): KGHDR, SFDVKD. CDR3 nucleotides: TGTGCCACCAGTGAAGGACAGGGCCAGCCCCAGCATTTT. Translation gives CATSEGQGQPQHF.

This clone was observed a handful of times. This sequence joins TRBV14 and TRBJ1-6, with D possibly being TRBD1 (5 bases). The CDR3 consists of 15 residues. Trimming stripped 4 bases from V and 10 bases from J, with 17 bases between. Germline V gene sequence: CDR1 SGHDN, CDR2 FVKESK. CDR3 amino acids: CASSPQGVLRSPLHF. The CDR3 bases are TGTGCCAGCAGCCCCCAGGGTGTTCTCAGATCACCCCTCCACTTT.

The count of this clone is one. The V call is TRBV6-1, the J call TRBJ1-3; no clear D. The V end was cut by 0 bases, the J end by 0 bases, with 12 bases between. There are 17 residues in the CDR3. In germline, CDR1 is MNHNS, CDR2 SASEGT. Here the CDR3 DNA reads TGTGCCAGCAGTGAAGCCTCCGGGTTCAGCTCTGGAAACACCATATATTTT. It codes for CASSEASGFSSGNTIYF.

The genes are TRBV23-1 and TRBJ2-6; 11 nucleotides line up with TRBD2. TRBV23-1 belongs to the ORF category, with a function that is uncertain. The trim removed 3 bases at V and 3 bases at J, leaving 19 bases unmatched. This CDR3 comprises 22 residues. The CDR3 bases are TGCGCCAGCAGTCACCCTCCAAAGGGGTTAGCGGGAGGGCCTTATGGGGCCAACGTCCTGACTTTC. Translated: CASSHPPKGLAGGPYGANVLTF.

The V gene is TRBV7-6, the J gene TRBJ2-3, with D possibly TRBD1 on 5 matching bases. Germline CDR1 and CDR2: SGHVS and FNYEAQ. Trimming took 1 base from V and 5 from J, leaving 13 bases between them. There are 15 residues in the CDR3. CDR3 loop: CASSLGPGGQDTQYF. CDR3 DNA sequence: TGTGCCAGCAGCTTAGGTCCGGGTGGACAAGATACGCAGTATTTT.

J is TRBJ2-1 and V is TRBV24-1, with 13 bases fitting TRBD2. This CDR3 contains 18 residues. Germline CDR1 KGHDR, CDR2 SFDVKD. J was trimmed by 9 bases and V by 3 bases; bases with no gene match: 13. The DNA for the CDR3 is TGTGCCACCAGTGATCCTAGGACTAGCGGGAGACTGCAGGGTGAGCAGTTCTTC. It codes for CATSDPRTSGRLQGEQFF.

In nucleotides, the CDR3 is TGTGCCAGCAGCACGCGGGCCTCGGCGGAAGAGACCCAGTACTTC. Translated: CASSTRASAEETQYF. The gene calls are TRBV5-6 and TRBJ2-5; D is perhaps TRBD2 (5 bases). Germline CDR1 reads SGHDT; CDR2 reads YYEEEE. The V end lost 4 bases, the J end lost 3 bases, and 16 bases lay between the germline ends. The CDR3 runs to 15 residues. Complete variable domain (other parts from reference TRBV5-6 and TRBJ2-5): DAGVTQSPTHLIKTRGQQVTLRCSPKSGHDTVSWYQQALGQGPQFIFQYYEEEERQRGNFPDRFSGHQFPNYSSELNVNALLLGDSALYLCASSTRASAEETQYFGPGTRLLVL.

The V call is TRBV3-1 (or the pseudogene TRBV3-2), the J call TRBJ2-3; 8 positions agree with TRBD2. The V and J ends lost 4 bases and 4 bases, in that order; junction bases with no gene match: 7. The CDR3 is 15 amino acids. Germline-derived CDR1 and CDR2 are LGHDT and YNNKEL (reference sequence). This CDR3 reads CASSLGLAAPDTQYF. As DNA, the CDR3 is TGTGCCAGCAGCCTCGGACTAGCTGCCCCAGATACGCAGTATTTT.

This clone was recorded only once. The rearrangement joins TRBV6-5 to TRBJ1-6; 8 nucleotides agree with TRBD1. Germline-derived CDR1 and CDR2 are MNHEY and SVGAGI. This CDR3 comprises 15 residues. The J segment lost 10 bases and the V segment lost 5 bases, leaving 10 bases of the junction unmatched. CDR3 nucleotide sequence: TGTGCCAGCAGTATGAATGGACAGGGCAGATCACCCCTCCACTTT. It translates to CASSMNGQGRSPLHF.

The chain recombines TRBV5-5 with TRBJ2-3, with D perhaps matching TRBD1 (6 bases). This CDR3 is built from 16 residues. Germline CDR1 reads SGHKS; CDR2 reads YYEKEE (reference sequence). Between the trimmed V and J ends, which lost 4 bases and 5 bases, there was a span of 20 bases. The CDR3 protein is CASSPRSPGAEDTQYF. CDR3 bases: TGTGCCAGCAGCCCGCGATCTCCAGGGGCTGAAGATACGCAGTATTTT.

This clone was counted only a few times. This chain connects TRBV5-8 to TRBJ2-7; TRBD2 agrees at 10 bases. The CDR3 covers 19 residues. Germline V gene sequence: CDR1 SGHTS, CDR2 YDEGEE. V shed 2 bases, J shed 4 bases, and the junction held 18 bases outside the gene matches. CDR3 DNA: TGTGCCAGCAGCTTTCTTTCCCCCTTTGGACTAGCGGATTCTTACGAGCAGTACGTC. Translating gives CASSFLSPFGLADSYEQYV.

The V call is TRBV27, the J call TRBJ1-6, with D tentatively TRBD1 (5 bases). CDR1 MNHEY and CDR2 SMNVEV come from the germline V gene (reference sequence). The ends were cut back, 5 bases at V and 2 bases at J, with 10 bases in the middle. This CDR3 contains 15 residues. CDR3 DNA: TGTGCCAGCAGTGGCAGGGAGGCCTATAATTCACCCCTCCACTTT. Amino acids: CASSGREAYNSPLHF.

This clone was seen more than once but under ten times. Here the CDR3 DNA reads TGTGCCAGCAGTTTTTACTCCTACAATGAGCAGTTCTTC. It codes for CASSFYSYNEQFF. The chain employs TRBV2 and TRBJ2-1, with D unclear. The CDR3 runs 13 residues. V lost 5 bases, J lost 0 bases, and 5 bases lay in between. Per the germline V gene, CDR1 is SNHLY and CDR2 is FYNNEI. Full variable domain (remainder filled in from reference TRBV2 and TRBJ2-1): EPEVTQTPSHQVTQMGQEVILRCVPISNHLYFYWYRQILGQKVEFLVSFYNNEISEKSEIFDDQFSVERPDGSNFTLKIRSTKLEDSAMYFCASSFYSYNEQFFGPGTRLTVL.

This chain connects TRBV3-1 (or the pseudogene TRBV3-2) to TRBJ2-1; 7 nucleotides align to TRBD2. The CDR3 length is 16 residues. The junction had 15 bases not matched to a gene; V was cut back by 4 bases and J by 9 bases. CDR1 is LGHDT, CDR2 YNNKEL, per germline (reference sequence). CDR3 residues: CASSPSGRGVVGEQFF. DNA of the CDR3: TGTGCCAGCAGCCCCTCGGGTCGGGGGGTCGTCGGTGAGCAGTTCTTC.

The chain recombines TRBV19 with TRBJ1-3, with D possibly being TRBD1 (5 bases). The CDR3 is made up of 15 amino acids. V lost 6 bases and J lost 4, with 16 bases in between. The V gene's germline CDR1 is LNHDA and CDR2 SQIVND (reference sequence). The CDR3 sequence is CASRGRGSSGNTIYF. The CDR3 DNA sequence: TGTGCCAGTAGAGGCCGGGGGTCGTCGGGAAACACCATATATTTT.

The J gene is TRBJ2-7, the V gene TRBV12-3 or TRBV12-4; the match to TRBD1 covers 7 bases. The ends lost 6 bases at V and 5 bases at J; junction bases unmatched: 7. The length of the CDR3 is 13 residues. CDR3 sequence (DNA): TGTGCCAGCAGCATAGACAGGGTACACGAGCAGTACGTC. It codes for CASSIDRVHEQYV.